This T cell receptor beta chain was recorded in a study of T cell responses to AZD1222 COVID-19 vaccine. General observations from the study: Baseline seropositivity characterized only a handful of AZD1222 recipients.

Only in-frame clones appear in the TCRdb table, and some are missing; sequencing was by immunoSEQ multiplex PCR. The data show around 190,000 clones, 88% seen once. The CDR3 extends over 13 amino acids. The V gene's germline CDR1 is SGHDN and CDR2 FVKESK. Trimming pared 1 base from V and 7 bases from J, leaving 11 bases between. As to this clone: The antigen is undetermined.

The V call is TRBV14, the J call TRBJ2-7; D gene ambiguous. Specimen: peripheral blood, collected on day 0 of AZD1222 vaccination. The clonotype originates from an adult in good health. The CDR3 nucleotides are TGTGCCAGCAGCCAAGTTCGAAAGGGAGAGCAGTACTTC. This translates into CASSQVRKGEQYF.